The source of this T cell receptor (beta chain) is a study of shared clonotypes between healthy human individuals. Study-level background: In total, the donors were a couple of women and a few men aged 18 to 49.

Naive CD8 cells, CD45RO-negative and positively selected for CCR7, excluded terminally differentiated effector memory CD45RA+ cells. Across several immunoSEQ plates, the genomic DNA of each subset was split evenly. The data were produced by immunoSEQ multiplex PCR, yet TCRdb's version contains in-frame clones alone and is incomplete. The data hold about 2 million clones, with approximately 94% observed a single time. The germline V gene has CDR1 SEHNR and CDR2 FQNEAQ (reference sequence). This CDR3 has 14 amino acids. V was cut by 3 bases and J by 4 bases, with 13 bases left in between. This chain links TRBV7-9 with TRBJ2-7; D is unclear. The origin of this receptor is a man between 18 and 35 years old in good health. Sequencing was done on a sample of naive CD8+ T cells sorted from blood. For the CDR3, the DNA is TGTGCCAGCAGCTTTTACAACAAGCCTTACGAGCAGTACTTC. It is translated as CASSFYNKPYEQYF.